These 31 T cell receptor beta chains were sequenced from one sample in a study of T cell repertoires in cytomegalovirus infection. These TCRs are of unknown antigen specificity. Via MiXCR, TCRdb re-called the reads, giving one row per CDR3 protein. The sample includes some 350,000 distinct CDR3 sequences, about 34% of them seen just once. Sequencing was performed on cultured PBMCs, taken from culture after CMV antigen stimulation. Source of these receptors: a human donor in good health (CMV status not recorded). Some clones in this sample may be carry-over from other donors' samples.

Comment on this clonotype: At one of its ends the junction is not consistent with the germline gene, which may arise from a read error. V is TRBV7-4 and J is TRBJ2-1; either TRBD1 or TRBD2 may fit D (5 bases each). The germline gives CDR1 SGHVT, CDR2 SQSDAQ. There are 14 residues in the CDR3. CDR3 DNA: TGTGCCAGCAGCTTCGGAGGATCGGACAAAGAGCAGTTCTTC. It translates to CASSFGGSDKEQFF.

This clonotype was counted only a few times. The chain is built from TRBV2 and TRBJ1-1; the D is unclear. CDR3 length: 14 residues. The V end lost 4 bases, the J end lost 3 bases, and 12 bases lay between the germline ends. CDR1 and CDR2 from the germline V gene are SNHLY and FYNNEI. CDR3 amino acids: CASSVVDRDTEAFF. The CDR3 nucleotides read TGTGCCAGCAGTGTAGTCGACCGAGACACTGAAGCTTTCTTT.

This chain uses TRBV5-4 with TRBJ2-1; D remains unclear. The CDR3 length is 14 residues. The germline V gene encodes CDR1 SGHNT and CDR2 YYREEE (reference sequence). Trimming removed 4 bases at V and 1 base at J, with 9 bases between. As DNA, the CDR3 is TGTGCCAGCAGCCTAGACCCTTCCTACAATGAGCAGTTCTTC. This encodes CASSLDPSYNEQFF.

V is TRBV29-1 and J is TRBJ1-2; a weak D match, TRBD1 (6 bases). The CDR3 runs 12 residues. V shed 7 bases and J shed 0 bases, with 9 bases lying between them. The V gene's germline CDR1 is SQVTM and CDR2 ANQGSEA. CDR3 sequence (DNA): TGCAGCGCCAGGACAGCTAACTATGGCTACACCTTC. Amino acids: CSARTANYGYTF.

This clonotype was observed a handful of times. The gene calls are TRBV5-4 and TRBJ2-1; 9 nucleotides align to TRBD2. This CDR3 is 15 amino acids long. The V segment lost 2 bases and the J segment 4 bases; nucleotides outside the gene matches: 4. Germline V gene data show CDR1 as SGHNT and CDR2 as YYREEE (reference sequence). The CDR3 DNA reads as TGTGCCAGCAGCTTCCGACTAGCGGATTACAATGAGCAGTTCTTC. It codes for CASSFRLADYNEQFF.

This clonotype was found a few times. V usage is TRBV9 and J usage is TRBJ1-3; D gene uncertain. This CDR3 region has 15 residues. Per the germline V gene, CDR1 is SGDLS and CDR2 is YYNGEE. Between the trimmed V and J ends, which lost 0 bases and 2 bases, there was a span of 9 bases. Here the CDR3 reads CASSVASGTGNTIYF. CDR3 sequence (DNA): TGTGCCAGCAGCGTAGCTTCAGGCACTGGAAACACCATATATTTT.

The V call is TRBV2, the J call TRBJ2-1; possible D gene TRBD2, 6 bases. CDR3 length equals 13 residues. V lost 7 bases to trimming and J lost 6 bases, with 13 bases between them. Germline assignment: CDR1 SNHLY and CDR2 FYNNEI. The CDR3 here is CASIAGRSNEQFF. The CDR3 nucleotides read TGTGCCAGCATTGCGGGAAGGAGCAATGAGCAGTTCTTC.

This clonotype occurred a few times. V gene TRBV7-6 combines with J gene TRBJ2-2; D unclear. This CDR3 region has 16 residues. The germline gives CDR1 SGHVS, CDR2 FNYEAQ. Trimming shortened V by 3 bases and J by 0 bases, and 11 bases separated the two germline ends. The CDR3 DNA follows: TGTGCCAGCAGCTTCCTGGGTCCGGCGAACACCGGGGAGCTGTTTTTT. Encoded protein: CASSFLGPANTGELFF.

The chain recombines TRBV27 with TRBJ2-3; TRBD2 matches 7 bases. Germline V gene sequence: CDR1 MNHEY, CDR2 SMNVEV (reference sequence). The V segment lost 6 bases and the J segment 0 bases; nucleotides outside the gene matches: 9. This CDR3 contains 16 residues. The DNA for the CDR3 is TGTGCCAGCAGATCCCGCGGGGGTGCTAGCACAGATACGCAGTATTTT. Its translation is CASRSRGGASTDTQYF.

This clonotype was seen only once. The V gene is TRBV20-1, the J gene TRBJ2-7; 10 bases agree with TRBD2. V shed 5 bases, J shed 2 bases, and the junction held 3 bases outside the gene matches. This CDR3 is 13 amino acids long. Looked up from germline, CDR1 is DFQATT and CDR2 is SNEGSKA (reference sequence). The CDR3 loop reads CSAGLAATYEQYF. The CDR3, as DNA: TGCAGTGCTGGACTAGCGGCGACCTACGAGCAGTACTTC.

The chain has TRBV19 and TRBJ2-1; 9 nucleotides match TRBD2. The length of the CDR3 is 16 residues. The V gene's germline CDR1 is LNHDA and CDR2 SQIVND (reference sequence). The V and J ends lost 5 bases and 7 bases, in that order; junction bases with no gene match: 12. CDR3 loop: CASSLFSGRGDNEQFF. CDR3 DNA sequence: TGTGCCAGTAGTCTCTTTAGCGGGAGAGGGGATAATGAGCAGTTCTTC.

This clonotype was counted a few times. The chain recombines TRBV10-3 with TRBJ2-5; tentative D call: TRBD2 (6 bases). V lost 2 bases to trimming and J lost 4 bases, with 11 bases between them. The V gene's germline CDR1 is ENHRY and CDR2 SYGVKD. CDR3 length: 14 residues. The CDR3 nucleotides read TGTGCCATCAGTGAGGGAGGGAACCGAGAGACCCAGTACTTC. Translating gives CAISEGGNRETQYF.

This chain joins TRBV6-8 and TRBJ2-5, with D perhaps matching TRBD1 (7 bases). Germline V gene lookup returns CDR1 MNHGY and CDR2 SAAAGT. The CDR3 covers 16 residues. V was clipped by 6 bases and J by 6 bases, with 23 bases between them. CDR3 DNA: TGTGCCAGCAGCAACAGTGGCAGGGGGGTCGGAAAGACCCAGTACTTC. Its translation: CASSNSGRGVGKTQYF.

This chain joins TRBV19 and TRBJ2-2; 7 bases are a match to TRBD2. The CDR3 is 16 residues long. V lost 8 bases to trimming and J lost 7 bases; unmatched junction nucleotides: 16. In germline, CDR1 is LNHDA, CDR2 SQIVND (reference sequence). The CDR3 sequence is CASGKAGRQGFGELFF. The DNA of the CDR3 is TGTGCCAGTGGAAAGGCCGGGAGGCAAGGGTTCGGGGAGCTGTTTTTT.

There are a few counts of this clonotype. V gene TRBV4-3 combines with J gene TRBJ1-5; possibly TRBD1 for D (6 bases). Germline CDR1 and CDR2: LGHNA and YSLEER. CDR3 length: 15 residues. The germline V and J ends were trimmed by 0 bases and 6 bases, with 12 bases remaining between them. The DNA for the CDR3 is TGCGCCAGCAGCCAAGATCGGGGGGCTTTTCAGCCCCAGCATTTT. It codes for CASSQDRGAFQPQHF.

In this sample, this clonotype turned up a few times. This chain connects TRBV6-8 to TRBJ2-7; D is possibly TRBD1 (5 bases). CDR1 and CDR2 from the germline V gene are MNHGY and SAAAGT. V was shortened by 10 bases and J by 6 bases, with 13 bases between the two germline ends. The CDR3 sequence is 11 residues long. In nucleotides, the CDR3 is TGTGCCACCGGGTTGGGGCGCGAGCAGTACTTC. This codes for CATGLGREQYF.

The rearrangement links TRBV20-1 to TRBJ1-5; tentatively, D is TRBD1 (5 bases). The V and J ends lost 3 bases and 5 bases respectively, with 8 bases between them. Per the germline V gene, CDR1 is DFQATT and CDR2 is SNEGSKA (reference sequence). The CDR3 consists of 12 residues. The DNA of the CDR3 is TGCAGTGCTAGGACAGTTTATCAGCCCCAGCATTTT. This codes for CSARTVYQPQHF.

This sequence joins TRBV12-3 or TRBV12-4 and TRBJ2-3; maybe TRBD2 (5 bases). The V end was cut by 7 bases, the J end by 2 bases, with 7 bases between. The CDR3 length is 12 residues. CDR3 residues: CASTGDTDTQYF. The DNA for the CDR3 is TGTGCCAGCACCGGGGACACAGATACGCAGTATTTT.

The CDR3 spells CASSYRQSFGGNTIYF. CDR3 sequence (DNA): TGTGCCAGCAGTTACAGACAGTCCTTCGGAGGAAACACCATATATTTT. The chain combines TRBV6-2 or TRBV6-3 with TRBJ1-3; the D gene is possibly TRBD1 (5 bases). This CDR3 is 16 amino acids long. Germline values: CDR1 MNHEY, CDR2 SVGEGT. The ends were cut back, 2 bases at V and 4 bases at J, with 15 bases in the middle.

This clonotype was found a few times. V and J are TRBV4-1 and TRBJ1-2; D is undetermined. Deletions cut 1 base from V and 4 bases from J, with 13 bases between. The CDR3 length is 15 residues. The V gene's germline CDR1 is MGHRA and CDR2 YSYEKL. This CDR3 is CASSQALGPSYGYTF. The CDR3 nucleotides read TGCGCCAGCAGCCAAGCCCTAGGGCCAAGCTATGGCTACACCTTC.

This clonotype was detected only a few times. The chain joins TRBV28 to TRBJ2-3; 9 nucleotides line up with TRBD2. This CDR3 spans 15 amino acids. V shed 5 bases and J 5 bases; nucleotides not matched to a gene: 8. The germline V gene encodes CDR1 MDHEN and CDR2 SYDVKM. Here the CDR3 reads CASSTPAGGLDTQYF. In DNA form, the CDR3 reads TGTGCCAGCAGTACCCCAGCGGGAGGTTTAGATACGCAGTATTTT. Drawing the rest from reference TRBV28 and TRBJ2-3, the complete variable domain is DVKVTQSSRYLVKRTGEKVFLECVQDMDHENMFWYRQDPGLGLRLIYFSYDVKMKEKGDIPEGYSVSREKKERFSLILESASTNQTSMYLCASSTPAGGLDTQYFGPGTRLTVL.

In its sample, this clonotype was seen once. This chain uses TRBV19 with TRBJ1-3, with D perhaps matching TRBD1 (6 bases). V lost 7 bases, J lost 0 bases, and 10 bases lay in between. Germline CDR1 is LNHDA and CDR2 is SQIVND (reference sequence). This CDR3 region has 14 residues. In DNA, the CDR3 is TGTGCCAGTACGGCAGGGGTCTCTGGAAACACCATATATTTT. Translating it yields CASTAGVSGNTIYF.

This clonotype was seen only a few times. This chain joins TRBV4-1 and TRBJ1-5; no clear D. This CDR3 comprises 14 residues. Germline CDR1 and CDR2: MGHRA and YSYEKL. Trimming stripped 5 bases from V and 0 bases from J, with 8 bases between. CDR3 protein: CASSSTISNQPQHF. CDR3 bases: TGCGCCAGCAGCTCGACAATTAGCAATCAGCCCCAGCATTTT.

This chain connects TRBV4-1 to TRBJ2-2, with D perhaps matching TRBD1 (5 bases). The CDR3 length is 17 residues. Germline-derived CDR1 and CDR2 are MGHRA and YSYEKL. The V gene lost 0 bases and the J gene lost 4 bases, with 15 bases spanning the gap. The CDR3, as DNA: TGCGCCAGCAGCCAAGAGCGGCCCGACAGCGTCACCGGGGAGCTGTTTTTT. Protein: CASSQERPDSVTGELFF.

As for this clonotype: A junction boundary mismatches the germline segment, possibly from a read error. V usage is TRBV6-1 and J usage is TRBJ2-1; 10 bases are a match to TRBD2. There are 12 residues in the CDR3. Germline V gene sequence: CDR1 MNHNS, CDR2 SASEGT. The CDR3 protein is CASSERFLAGAF. The CDR3, as DNA: TGTGCCAGCAGTGAAAGGTTCCTAGCGGGAGCATTC.

The sample holds many counts of this clonotype. CDR3 in amino acids: CASRENSQGARGEQFF. The CDR3 DNA reads TGTGCCAGTAGGGAGAATAGTCAGGGTGCCCGCGGTGAGCAGTTCTTC. This chain joins TRBV19 and TRBJ2-1, with TRBD1 as a possible D gene (5 bases). Germline CDR1 LNHDA, CDR2 SQIVND (reference sequence). This CDR3 comprises 16 residues. The V and J ends lost 6 bases and 9 bases respectively, with 24 bases between them.

The chain's CDR3 is CATSKDREVYEQYF. The DNA of the CDR3 is TGTGCCACCAGCAAAGACAGGGAGGTCTACGAGCAGTACTTC. The chain links TRBV15 to TRBJ2-7; tentatively, D is TRBD1 (7 bases). The CDR3 has 14 amino acids. V was cut by 4 bases and J by 3 bases, with 13 bases left in between. Germline V gene sequence: CDR1 LNHNV, CDR2 YYDKDF (reference sequence).

This chain uses TRBV7-2 with TRBJ1-5; 7 bases are shared with TRBD1. This CDR3 spans 20 amino acids. From germline, CDR1 is SGHTA and CDR2 FQGNSA. Trimming took 1 base from V and 0 from J; bases not matched to a gene: 15. This CDR3 is CASSLGTGVGGAYSNQPQHF. For the CDR3, the DNA is TGTGCCAGCAGCTTAGGGACAGGCGTCGGGGGGGCTTATAGCAATCAGCCCCAGCATTTT. Full variable domain (rest looked up from reference TRBV7-2 and TRBJ1-5): GAGVSQSPSNKVTEKGKDVELRCDPISGHTALYWYRQSLGQGLEFLIYFQGNSAPDKSGLPSDRFSAERTGGSVSTLTIQRTQQEDSAVYLCASSLGTGVGGAYSNQPQHFGDGTRLSIL.

The chain combines TRBV20-1 with TRBJ2-1; 7 bases agree with TRBD1. Trimming took 6 bases from V and 4 from J; bases not matched to a gene: 9. The V gene's germline CDR1 is DFQATT and CDR2 SNEGSKA (reference sequence). CDR3 length: 14 amino acids. The CDR3 here is CSANRQGPYNEQFF. DNA for the CDR3: TGCAGTGCCAACAGACAGGGCCCTTACAATGAGCAGTTCTTC.

Only a few counts were recorded for this clonotype. This chain links TRBV19 with TRBJ2-1; 13 bases are a match to TRBD2. The CDR3 contains 21 residues. The trim removed 1 base at V and 0 bases at J, leaving 12 bases unmatched. Germline V lookup: CDR1 LNHDA, CDR2 SQIVND (reference sequence). CDR3 residues: CASSIGSAGLAGLLSYNEQFF. The CDR3 DNA follows: TGTGCCAGTAGTATAGGATCCGCGGGACTAGCGGGATTACTCTCCTACAATGAGCAGTTCTTC.

The table lists this clonotype with a few counts. The chain links TRBV7-3 to TRBJ2-3; 10 bases are a match to TRBD1. The CDR3 length is 17 residues. Germline-derived CDR1 and CDR2 are SGHTA and FQGTGA. Trimming cost V 4 bases and J 1 base; bases outside gene matches: 8. In DNA form, the CDR3 reads TGTGCCAGCAGCTCATCGGACAGGGGGGGAGGCACAGATACGCAGTATTTT. This codes for CASSSSDRGGGTDTQYF. The variable domain in full, completed from reference TRBV7-3 and TRBJ2-3, reads GAGVSQTPSNKVTEKGKYVELRCDPISGHTALYWYRQSLGQGPEFLIYFQGTGAADDSGLPNDRFFAVRPEGSVSTLKIQRTERGDSAVYLCASSSSDRGGGTDTQYFGPGTRLTVL.